What follows are 7 T cell receptor beta chains derived from one specimen sequenced in a study of cytotoxic CD8 clonotypes in ibrutinib-treated CLL. Profiling relied on immunoSEQ multiplex PCR, and the TCRdb table lists in-frame clones only, not all of them. This table holds approximately 330,000 clones, roughly 80% found once. Specimen: PBMCs, collected before ibrutinib treatment. These TCRs come from a human donor with chronic lymphocytic leukemia.

The rearrangement joins TRBV28 to TRBJ2-7; D not certain. The germline V gene encodes CDR1 MDHEN and CDR2 SYDVKM. The CDR3 runs 10 residues. V lost 6 bases and J lost 5, with 5 bases in between. CDR3 protein: CASSRNEQYF. The CDR3 nucleotides read TGTGCCAGCAGCAGAAACGAGCAGTACTTC.

This chain connects TRBV5-5 to TRBJ1-2; TRBD1 is a possible D gene (5 bases). CDR1 is SGHKS and CDR2 is YYEKEE in the germline V gene (reference sequence). V was shortened by 2 bases and J by 4 bases, with 15 bases between the two germline ends. This CDR3 spans 15 amino acids. CDR3 amino acids: CASSLSIDRPYGYTF. CDR3 in DNA: TGTGCCAGCAGCTTATCCATCGACAGACCCTATGGCTACACCTTC.

V and J are TRBV15 and TRBJ1-1; possibly TRBD1 for D (5 bases). The ends were cut back, 3 bases at V and 0 bases at J, with 8 bases in the middle. Germline CDR1 LNHNV, CDR2 YYDKDF (reference sequence). The CDR3 runs to 14 residues. CDR3 sequence (DNA): TGTGCCACCAGCAGGGGGGACCTGAACACTGAAGCTTTCTTT. It codes for CATSRGDLNTEAFF.

The chain couples TRBV5-6 to TRBJ2-7, with TRBD2 matching 7 bases. The CDR3 contains 15 residues. V lost 1 base to trimming and J lost 1 base; unmatched junction nucleotides: 5. Germline V CDR1 and CDR2: SGHDT, YYEEEE. CDR3 coding DNA: TGTGCCAGCAGCTTGCCGGGAGGCTTTTCCTACGAGCAGTACTTC. It specifies CASSLPGGFSYEQYF.

DNA for the CDR3: TGTGCCAGCGCATCCGGGACAACCATCTACGAGCAGTACTTC. Its protein is CASASGTTIYEQYF. This sequence joins TRBV28 and TRBJ2-7; D perhaps matches TRBD1 (6 bases). CDR1 and CDR2 (germline): MDHEN, SYDVKM. CDR3 length: 14 residues. The V and J ends lost 8 bases and 3 bases respectively, with 17 bases between them.

The rearrangement joins TRBV5-1 to TRBJ2-7; TRBD2 matches 12 bases. Germline CDR1 SGHRS, CDR2 YFSETQ. This CDR3 contains 14 residues. Trimming took 5 bases from V and 4 from J; bases not matched to a gene: 4. CDR3 region: CASRWTSGDYEQYF. The CDR3 region has the DNA TGCGCCAGCAGGTGGACTAGCGGGGATTACGAGCAGTACTTC. Combining the CDR3 with reference TRBV5-1 and TRBJ2-7 gives the whole variable domain KAGVTQTPRYLIKTRGQQVTLSCSPISGHRSVSWYQQTPGQGLQFLFEYFSETQRNKGNFPGRFSGRQFSNSRSEMNVSTLELGDSALYLCASRWTSGDYEQYFGPGTRLTVT.

The rearrangement uses TRBV29-1 and TRBJ2-7, with 7 bases matching TRBD2. The CDR3 extends over 13 amino acids. Germline V gene data show CDR1 as SQVTM and CDR2 as ANQGSEA. V lost 7 bases, J lost 6 bases, and 12 bases stayed unmatched. CDR3: CSASGGAGSEQYF. The CDR3 nucleotides are TGCAGCGCCTCGGGGGGTGCGGGGTCCGAGCAGTACTTC.